These 22 T cell receptor beta chains were all obtained from the same sample, sequenced in a study of blood T cell repertoires in COVID-19. Generated by immunoSEQ multiplex PCR, the TCRdb table keeps only in-frame clones and is missing some. The table includes approximately 140,000 clones, 88% detected once. Source material: PBMCs or T cells enriched from blood (not recorded which). The receptors shown here come from a woman aged 25 to 45 with acute COVID-19.

This clone was counted a single time. The J gene is TRBJ1-1, the V gene TRBV11-2, with 7 nucleotides matching TRBD1. CDR1 and CDR2 (germline): SGHAT, FQNNGV. This CDR3 is 18 amino acids long. V dropped 0 bases and J dropped 1; count of bases not matched to a gene: 11. CDR3 protein: CASSLDLRTGGRNTEAFF. The CDR3 DNA reads TGTGCCAGCAGCTTAGATTTAAGGACAGGAGGGAGGAACACTGAAGCTTTCTTT.

The chain is built from TRBV10-1 and TRBJ1-5; weak D call: TRBD1 (6 bases). The CDR3 consists of 15 residues. Germline V CDR1 and CDR2: WNHNN, SYGVQD (reference sequence). The ends were cut back, 0 bases at V and 5 bases at J, with 11 bases in the middle. In DNA, the CDR3 is TGCGCCAGCAGTGAGTCTCGGACAGTTTATCAGCCCCAGCATTTT. Amino acids: CASSESRTVYQPQHF.

This clone was observed a single time. Written as DNA, the CDR3 is TGTGCCAGCAGCAGGGTTTGTGGGGGCGGATATAGCAATCAGCCCCAGCATTTT. Translating it yields CASSRVCGGGYSNQPQHF. This chain links TRBV21-1 with TRBJ1-5; whether TRBD1, the table's D call, matches the DNA was not checked. TRBV21-1 corresponds to a pseudogene. The CDR3 sequence is 18 residues long.

J is TRBJ1-2 and V is TRBV28, with 8 bases that match TRBD1. CDR3 size: 15 residues. V trimming: 8 bases; J trimming: 4 bases; junction bases outside the gene matches: 12. Germline lookup yields CDR1 MDHEN and CDR2 SYDVKM. CDR3 bases: TGTGCCAGCCGGGAGGATCCGGGACAGGCCTATGGCTACACCTTC. It encodes CASREDPGQAYGYTF.

The chain links TRBV6-5 to TRBJ2-5; 11 bases agree with TRBD2. Per the germline V gene, CDR1 is MNHEY and CDR2 is SVGAGI. The CDR3 spans 13 residues. V was clipped by 6 bases and J by 9 bases; unmatched bases: 6. CDR3 sequence reads: CASRLAGALAQYF. The CDR3 DNA follows: TGTGCCAGCAGACTAGCGGGAGCACTGGCCCAGTACTTC.

The chain combines TRBV9 with TRBJ1-2, with 7 bases that match TRBD1. After removal of 3 bases from V and 7 bases from J, the junction contained 12 bases not matched to a gene. Germline V gene sequence: CDR1 SGDLS, CDR2 YYNGEE. The CDR3 runs to 15 residues. The CDR3 coding sequence is TGTGCCAGCAGCGACCTCTTGACAGGGATGGGTGGCTACACCTTC. It encodes CASSDLLTGMGGYTF. The entire variable domain, with the rest obtained from reference TRBV9 and TRBJ1-2, is as follows: DSGVTQTPKHLITATGQRVTLRCSPRSGDLSVYWYQQSLDQGLQFLIQYYNGEERAKGNILERFSAQQFPDLHSELNLSSLELGDSALYFCASSDLLTGMGGYTFGSGTRLTVV.

The genes are TRBV18 and TRBJ1-1, with TRBD1 matching 7 bases. The CDR3 consists of 15 residues. V shed 3 bases and J 3 bases; nucleotides not matched to a gene: 7. Germline V gene data show CDR1 as KGHSH and CDR2 as LQKENI. In nucleotides, the CDR3 is TGTGCCAGCTCACCGAGGGGACAGCCCTACACTGAAGCTTTCTTT. Translated, it gives CASSPRGQPYTEAFF.

The chain links TRBV13 to TRBJ2-3; tentatively, D is TRBD1 (6 bases). V shed 5 bases and J shed 4 bases, with 10 bases lying between them. This CDR3 has 13 residues. The germline V gene encodes CDR1 PRHDT and CDR2 FYEKMQ (reference sequence). The CDR3: CASSHRQADTQYF. As DNA, the CDR3 is TGTGCCAGCAGCCACCGACAGGCAGATACGCAGTATTTT.

The chain joins TRBV18 to TRBJ2-1; 10 bases are shared with TRBD2. The CDR3 runs 15 residues. Germline CDR1 reads KGHSH; CDR2 reads LQKENI. Germline trimming cut 6 bases from V and 3 bases from J; bases unmatched to any gene: 5. The CDR3 region is CASSDWTSGYNEQFF. DNA for the CDR3: TGTGCCAGCTCTGACTGGACTAGCGGCTACAATGAGCAGTTCTTC.

The V and J genes are TRBV7-2 and TRBJ2-5; a weak D match, TRBD2 (5 bases). The CDR3 totals 14 residues. Looked up from germline, CDR1 is SGHTA and CDR2 is FQGNSA. The germline V and J ends were trimmed by 5 bases and 1 base, with 11 bases remaining between them. This chain's CDR3 is CASSRPGFQETQYF. In nucleotides, the CDR3 is TGTGCCAGCAGCAGACCGGGATTCCAAGAGACCCAGTACTTC.

This rearrangement joins TRBV11-2 to TRBJ2-3, with TRBD2 matching 10 bases. The CDR3 extends over 14 amino acids. Germline V CDR1 and CDR2: SGHAT, FQNNGV. The trim removed 5 bases at V and 6 bases at J, leaving 5 bases unmatched. The CDR3 bases are TGTGCCAGCAGCCGCCAGGGACTAGCGGATACGCAGTATTTT. This encodes CASSRQGLADTQYF.

The V and J genes are TRBV3-1 (or the pseudogene TRBV3-2) and TRBJ1-3; possibly TRBD1 for D (6 bases). The V gene lost 1 base and the J gene lost 5 bases, with 9 bases spanning the gap. CDR3 length: 14 residues. Germline CDR1 reads LGHDT; CDR2 reads YNNKEL (reference sequence). CDR3 sequence reads: CASSQGDIRNTIYF. The CDR3 DNA sequence: TGTGCCAGCAGCCAAGGGGACATTCGAAACACCATATATTTT.

This CDR3 reads CASSSGLAGQETQYF. Here the CDR3 DNA reads TGTGCCAGCAGCTCGGGACTAGCGGGACAGGAGACCCAGTACTTC. The gene calls are TRBV5-4 and TRBJ2-5; 13 bases match TRBD2. With V trimmed by 3 bases and J by 5 bases, 4 bases remained unmatched. CDR3 length: 15 residues. The germline V gene has CDR1 SGHNT and CDR2 YYREEE (reference sequence).

The chain is built from TRBV19 and TRBJ2-5; D might be TRBD2 (6 bases). V was clipped by 3 bases and J by 4 bases, with 9 bases between them. This CDR3 is built from 13 residues. Germline V gene lookup returns CDR1 LNHDA and CDR2 SQIVND (reference sequence). DNA for the CDR3: TGTGCCAGTAGTATCGGAGGGGTAGAGACCCAGTACTTC. Protein: CASSIGGVETQYF.

The V and J genes are TRBV27 and TRBJ2-1, with D possibly TRBD2 on 6 matching bases. The V gene lost 3 bases and the J gene lost 6 bases, with 12 bases spanning the gap. The germline V gene has CDR1 MNHEY and CDR2 SMNVEV (reference sequence). The CDR3 length is 14 residues. The CDR3: CASSFPTRINEQFF. In DNA, the CDR3 is TGTGCCAGCAGTTTCCCGACTAGGATCAATGAGCAGTTCTTC.

The chain links TRBV2 to TRBJ1-4; D is unresolved. This CDR3 comprises 15 residues. Germline V CDR1 and CDR2: SNHLY, FYNNEI. The germline V and J ends were trimmed by 3 bases and 10 bases, with 18 bases remaining between them. The CDR3 bases are TGTGCCAGCAGTGAGGCCGACTCATTTTCCGGAAAACTGTTTTTT. Amino acid sequence: CASSEADSFSGKLFF.

The rearrangement joins TRBV28 to TRBJ2-1, with 8 bases fitting TRBD2. The ends lost 6 bases at V and 6 bases at J; junction bases unmatched: 16. CDR1 MDHEN and CDR2 SYDVKM come from the germline V gene. The CDR3 contains 17 residues. This CDR3 reads CASSPSRSSGAVNEQFF. The CDR3 DNA is TGTGCCAGCAGCCCAAGTCGTAGTAGCGGGGCCGTCAATGAGCAGTTCTTC.

The chain is built from TRBV6-6 and TRBJ2-2; D unresolved. The CDR3 is made up of 14 amino acids. The V gene lost 6 bases and the J gene lost 6 bases, with 14 bases spanning the gap. Per the germline V gene, CDR1 is MNHNY and CDR2 is SVGAGI (reference sequence). CDR3 amino acids: CASRSPVGPGELFF. The CDR3 region has the DNA TGTGCCAGCAGATCCCCGGTTGGGCCCGGGGAGCTGTTTTTT.

The chain uses TRBV28 and TRBJ1-6; 7 positions agree with TRBD1. J gave up 2 bases and V 6 bases, and 1 base lay outside the gene matches. Germline assignment: CDR1 MDHEN and CDR2 SYDVKM. This CDR3 has 14 amino acids. The CDR3 coding sequence is TGTGCCAGCAGAGGGGGCCCCTATAATTCACCCCTCCACTTT. It is translated as CASRGGPYNSPLHF.

V gene TRBV27 combines with J gene TRBJ1-3; TRBD1 might be the D (6 bases). The length of the CDR3 is 16 residues. V lost 6 bases and J lost 1, with 16 bases in between. Germline CDR1 and CDR2: MNHEY and SMNVEV (reference sequence). The CDR3 loop reads CASSQQGSLSGNTIYF. The CDR3, as DNA: TGTGCCAGCAGCCAACAGGGATCCCTATCTGGAAACACCATATATTTT.

This chain connects TRBV4-1 to TRBJ1-2, with TRBD1 matching 10 bases. After removal of 2 bases from V and 4 bases from J, the junction contained 7 bases not matched to a gene. Germline-derived CDR1 and CDR2 are MGHRA and YSYEKL. The CDR3 runs 16 residues. CDR3 loop: CASSQSSGTGVYGYTF. CDR3 nucleotide sequence: TGCGCCAGCAGCCAATCTTCCGGGACAGGGGTCTATGGCTACACCTTC.

The table lists this clone with a few counts. The V gene is TRBV10-1, the J gene TRBJ2-7; the D gene is possibly TRBD2 (5 bases). CDR3 size: 17 residues. The V gene's germline CDR1 is WNHNN and CDR2 SYGVQD (reference sequence). Trimming cost V 3 bases and J 2 bases, with 20 bases left between them. CDR3 DNA: TGCGCCAGCAGTGACGTACTAGACCCCCCGAGCCCCTACGAGCAGTACTTC. Its protein product is CASSDVLDPPSPYEQYF.